The 25 T cell receptor beta chains listed next were all sequenced from one sample in a study of breast tumors, draining lymph nodes, adjacent tissues. TCRdb redid the calling of the multiplex PCR reads with MiXCR, one entry per CDR3 protein. Among approximately 130,000 distinct CDR3 sequences listed, under 25% were seen once. The lymph nodes were axillary draining lymph nodes from breast cancer patients. The source material was axillary lymph node tissue. The source of these receptors is a female donor with breast cancer. Some clones in this sample may be carry-over from other donors' samples.

Turning to this clonotype: It may be a read error: a sequence one base away is much more abundant. The chain has TRBV5-1 and TRBJ2-1; D might be TRBD2 (6 bases). Per germline, CDR1 SGHRS and CDR2 YFSETQ. V was shortened by 2 bases and J by 8 bases, with 17 bases between the two germline ends. The CDR3 totals 15 residues. The CDR3 sequence: CASSFTGAPIDEQFF. The CDR3 bases are TGCGCCAGCAGCTTCACGGGAGCCCCAATAGATGAGCAGTTCTTC.

There are many counts of this clonotype. The V call is TRBV10-3, the J call TRBJ1-4; D remains ambiguous. Deletions cut 6 bases from V and 4 bases from J, with 9 bases between. Germline CDR1 ENHRY, CDR2 SYGVKD. This CDR3 comprises 13 residues. The CDR3 DNA follows: TGTGCCATCAGGGCCAATTTTAATGAAAAACTGTTTTTT. Translating gives CAIRANFNEKLFF.

The sample holds a few counts of this clonotype. The V gene is TRBV7-2, the J gene TRBJ2-5; tentative D call: TRBD2 (7 bases). V lost 5 bases, J lost 5 bases, and 15 bases lay in between. The germline V gene has CDR1 SGHTA and CDR2 FQGNSA. CDR3 length: 14 residues. The CDR3 bases are TGTGCCAGCAGCGCGAGAAGGGGGGGGGAGACCCAGTACTTC. Residues: CASSARRGGETQYF.

This clonotype came up a few times. The chain is built from TRBV27 and TRBJ2-2, with no clear D. The V end lost 1 base, the J end lost 6 bases, and 3 bases lay between the germline ends. The CDR3 covers 12 residues. The germline V gene has CDR1 MNHEY and CDR2 SMNVEV (reference sequence). The CDR3 reads CASSLFAGELFF. CDR3 bases: TGTGCCAGCAGTTTATTCGCCGGGGAGCTGTTTTTT.

Notes on this clonotype: This clone may be a read error of a much larger clone one base away. This chain uses TRBV11-2 with TRBJ2-1, with D possibly being TRBD2 (5 bases). The CDR3 is made up of 14 amino acids. The germline gives CDR1 SGHAT, CDR2 FQNNGV. V gave up 5 bases and J gave up 4 bases, with 12 bases separating them. This CDR3 is CASSTQRKYNEQFF. CDR3 DNA: TGTGCCAGCAGCACACAGCGGAAGTACAATGAGCAGTTCTTC.

The chain carries TRBV2 and TRBJ2-6; 7 nucleotides match TRBD1. The CDR3 is 15 amino acids. V shed 2 bases and J 4 bases; nucleotides not matched to a gene: 2. Germline V gives CDR1 SNHLY, CDR2 FYNNEI. CDR3 residues: CASSETGVGANVLTF. The CDR3 DNA reads TGTGCCAGCAGTGAAACAGGGGTAGGGGCCAACGTCCTGACTTTC.

With respect to this clonotype: One base away lies a much larger clone, so this may be a sequencing read error. V is TRBV2 and J is TRBJ1-5; 9 bases agree with TRBD1. CDR1 SNHLY and CDR2 FYNNEI come from the germline V gene. The CDR3 loop spans 14 amino acids. The CDR3: CACSAGQGYQPQHF. The CDR3 DNA reads TGTGCCTGCAGCGCTGGACAGGGGTATCAGCCCCAGCATTTT.

V gene TRBV6-1 combines with J gene TRBJ2-5; 9 nucleotides align to TRBD2. This CDR3 is built from 17 residues. In germline, CDR1 is MNHNS, CDR2 SASEGT. J was trimmed by 5 bases and V by 4 bases; bases with no gene match: 14. For the CDR3, the DNA is TGTGCCAGCAGTGTCAATTACTGGGGACTAGCCGGGGAGACCCAGTACTTC. Residues: CASSVNYWGLAGETQYF.

This clonotype was counted ten times or more. The chain joins TRBV3-1 to TRBJ2-3; D may be TRBD1 or TRBD2 (5 bases each). Per germline, CDR1 LGHDT and CDR2 YNNKEL (reference sequence). V lost 0 bases, J lost 0 bases, and 7 bases lay in between. This CDR3 has 15 residues. The CDR3 region has the DNA TGTGCCAGCAGCCAAGATGGGGGAAGCACAGATACGCAGTATTTT. Amino acids: CASSQDGGSTDTQYF.

This clonotype was seen many times. The chain recombines TRBV18 with TRBJ2-7; 7 bases map to TRBD1. Germline CDR1 and CDR2: KGHSH and LQKENI. The J segment lost 4 bases and the V segment lost 3 bases, leaving 3 bases of the junction unmatched. The CDR3 has 13 residues. This CDR3 reads CASSPSGGYEQYF. The CDR3 DNA sequence: TGTGCCAGCTCACCCTCAGGGGGATACGAGCAGTACTTC.

This clonotype was seen a handful of times. This chain joins TRBV28 and TRBJ2-7, with D uncertain. This CDR3 is built from 12 residues. Germline CDR1 is MDHEN and CDR2 is SYDVKM. Trimming cost V 3 bases and J 3 bases, with 6 bases left between them. The CDR3 bases are TGTGCCAGCAGTTTCCTAAACTACGAGCAGTACTTC. This gives the protein CASSFLNYEQYF. The full variable domain, with the rest looked up from reference TRBV28 and TRBJ2-7, is DVKVTQSSRYLVKRTGEKVFLECVQDMDHENMFWYRQDPGLGLRLIYFSYDVKMKEKGDIPEGYSVSREKKERFSLILESASTNQTSMYLCASSFLNYEQYFGPGTRLTVT.

This chain connects TRBV28 to TRBJ2-7; the D call may be TRBD1 or TRBD2 (6 bases each). Per germline, CDR1 MDHEN and CDR2 SYDVKM. The CDR3 has 15 residues. Between the trimmed V and J ends, which lost 5 bases and 3 bases, there was a span of 17 bases. Here the CDR3 DNA reads TGTGCCAGCAGTACCTCTCGACTAGGGGGCTACGAGCAGTACTTC. Amino acids: CASSTSRLGGYEQYF.

Worth noting for this clonotype: It may be a read error: a sequence one base away is much more abundant. V usage is TRBV2 and J usage is TRBJ2-7, with 8 bases that match TRBD2. The CDR3 runs to 15 residues. Germline values: CDR1 SNHLY, CDR2 FYNNEI. For the CDR3, the DNA is TGTGCCAGCAGTGAACTCGGGAGGGGTCTTGGGGAGCAGTGCTTC. This sequence encodes CASSELGRGLGEQCF.

Regarding this clonotype: A read error is possible here, since a much larger clone lies one base away. The J gene is TRBJ2-7, the V gene TRBV27; either TRBD1 or TRBD2 may supply D (5 bases each). Trimming shortened V by 4 bases and J by 2 bases, and 15 bases separated the two germline ends. The CDR3 length is 15 residues. CDR1 and CDR2 (germline): MNHEY, SMNVEV (reference sequence). The CDR3 loop reads CASSSPGTIAYEQYF. The CDR3 DNA reads as TGTGCCAGCAGTTCTCCCGGGACCATAGCCTACGAGCAGTACTTC.

Ten or more counts support this clonotype. The gene calls are TRBV20-1 and TRBJ2-6; possibly TRBD2 for D (6 bases). V was trimmed by 5 bases and J by 0 bases, leaving 8 bases between them. The CDR3 runs 14 residues. Germline CDR1 DFQATT, CDR2 SNEGSKA (reference sequence). This chain's CDR3 is CSAPRDSGANVLTF. Written as DNA, the CDR3 is TGCAGTGCTCCGCGGGACTCTGGGGCCAACGTCCTGACTTTC.

The V call is TRBV19, the J call TRBJ2-4; D remains ambiguous. CDR3 size: 15 residues. In germline, CDR1 is LNHDA, CDR2 SQIVND (reference sequence). The V and J ends lost 5 bases and 0 bases respectively, with 11 bases between them. CDR3 in DNA: TGTGCCAGTAGTTCGACGACTCTAGCCAAAAACATTCAGTACTTC. The encoded protein is CASSSTTLAKNIQYF.

This clonotype was counted many times. A junction boundary mismatches the germline segment, possibly from a read error. V is TRBV18 and J is TRBJ2-1; tentatively, D is TRBD2 (5 bases). Germline CDR1 is KGHSH and CDR2 is LQKENI. The CDR3 loop spans 13 amino acids. Here the CDR3 DNA reads TGTGCCAGCTCACCATCGGCCGGGAATGAACAGTTCTTC. It yields the protein CASSPSAGNEQFF.

This clonotype turned up a few times. The CDR3 region is CASSYKRAGNTIYF. The CDR3 coding sequence is TGTGCCAGCAGTTACAAGAGGGCTGGAAACACCATATATTTT. This chain joins TRBV6-5 and TRBJ1-3; unclear D gene. This CDR3 is built from 14 residues. From germline, CDR1 is MNHEY and CDR2 SVGAGI. The germline V and J ends were trimmed by 2 bases and 2 bases, with 7 bases remaining between them.

A word on this clonotype: One end of the junction is discordant with germline, which a read error may explain. This rearrangement joins TRBV27 to TRBJ1-2; D remains unclear. The germline gives CDR1 MNHEY, CDR2 SMNVEV (reference sequence). There are 9 residues in the CDR3. The CDR3 reads CASSLPGRF. In DNA, the CDR3 is TGTGCCAGCAGTTTACCGGGAAGGTTC.

This clonotype has a count of ten or more. This sequence joins TRBV11-1 and TRBJ2-3, with 7 positions matching TRBD1. The germline gives CDR1 SGHAT, CDR2 FQDESV (reference sequence). The CDR3 length is 14 residues. With 3 bases clipped from V and 4 bases from J, the junction kept 4 bases outside the gene matches. The CDR3 region has the DNA TGTGCCAGCAGCTTGAGCACAGGGGCAGATACGCAGTATTTT. Protein sequence: CASSLSTGADTQYF.

A note on this clonotype: A much larger clonotype is one base distant, so this may be a read error. V and J are TRBV27 and TRBJ2-1; no clear D gene. Trimming stripped 3 bases from V and 6 bases from J, with 9 bases between. Germline-derived CDR1 and CDR2 are MNHEY and SMNVEV (reference sequence). This CDR3 is built from 13 residues. The CDR3 DNA reads TGTGCCAGCAGTTTTTTCCGGAGCAATGAGCAGTTCTTC. Encoded protein: CASSFFRSNEQFF.

In this sample, this clonotype turned up many times. This sequence joins TRBV7-2 and TRBJ2-1; TRBD1 might be the D (5 bases). V was trimmed by 9 bases and J by 1 base, leaving 13 bases between them. Germline CDR1 reads SGHTA; CDR2 reads FQGNSA. The CDR3 covers 14 residues. The CDR3 is CASESKGSYNEQFF. The CDR3 DNA follows: TGTGCCAGTGAATCTAAGGGGTCCTACAATGAGCAGTTCTTC.

This clonotype was observed many times. The chain couples TRBV18 to TRBJ2-3; D gene ambiguous. Germline loops: CDR1 KGHSH, CDR2 LQKENI. The ends were cut back, 1 base at V and 2 bases at J, with 4 bases in the middle. CDR3 length: 13 residues. Here the CDR3 reads CASSPLATDTQYF. The CDR3 nucleotides are TGTGCCAGCTCACCACTCGCCACAGATACGCAGTATTTT.

This clonotype was recorded many times. The rearrangement links TRBV5-6 to TRBJ2-7; perhaps D is TRBD1 or TRBD2 (6 bases each). The CDR3 totals 15 residues. Deletions cut 3 bases from V and 3 bases from J, with 16 bases between. Germline CDR1 and CDR2: SGHDT and YYEEEE. The CDR3, as DNA: TGTGCCAGCAGCTCCCTGCGGGACAAATTCTACGAGCAGTACTTC. This codes for CASSSLRDKFYEQYF.

This clonotype was seen repeatedly, ten times or more. This chain joins TRBV29-1 and TRBJ2-5; D is possibly TRBD1 or TRBD2 (5 bases each). Trimming removed 5 bases from V and 5 bases from J, with 15 bases in between. There are 13 residues in the CDR3. Germline CDR1 is SQVTM and CDR2 is ANQGSEA. The CDR3 region is CSVRPSGRETQYF. CDR3 nucleotide sequence: TGCAGCGTTAGGCCTTCGGGGCGGGAGACCCAGTACTTC.